This section outlines one T cell receptor beta chain sequence together with its context. Its antigen is still unknown. Study processing details: ImmunoSEQ output held junction-only sequences without quality scores, so filtering differed. Sequencing used immunoSEQ multiplex PCR; TCRdb keeps in-frame clones, though not all of them. V, J and clone size derive from that table, while D and trimming were established from the DNA sequence. This sample has under 600,000 clones, with roughly 98% found just once. Terminally differentiated effector memory CD45RA+ cells were left out of the naive CD8 fraction, which was CD45RO-negative and positively selected for CCR7. The CDR3 covers 16 residues. The germline CDR1 and CDR2 sequences are MGHRA and YSYEKL. The V end lost 4 bases, the J end lost 2 bases, and 16 bases lay between the germline ends. The entry originates in a study of shared clonotypes between healthy human individuals. Overall study findings and caveats: Naive subsets, compared against memory subsets, generally had larger estimated richness values.

Sequenced input: naive CD8+ T cells sorted from blood. The receptor comes from a young man in good health. V usage is TRBV4-1 and J usage is TRBJ2-3; a possible D gene is TRBD2 (6 bases). CDR3 protein: CASSRLGGVPTDTQYF. The CDR3 coding sequence is TGCGCCAGCAGCCGACTGGGAGGCGTACCCACAGATACGCAGTATTTT.